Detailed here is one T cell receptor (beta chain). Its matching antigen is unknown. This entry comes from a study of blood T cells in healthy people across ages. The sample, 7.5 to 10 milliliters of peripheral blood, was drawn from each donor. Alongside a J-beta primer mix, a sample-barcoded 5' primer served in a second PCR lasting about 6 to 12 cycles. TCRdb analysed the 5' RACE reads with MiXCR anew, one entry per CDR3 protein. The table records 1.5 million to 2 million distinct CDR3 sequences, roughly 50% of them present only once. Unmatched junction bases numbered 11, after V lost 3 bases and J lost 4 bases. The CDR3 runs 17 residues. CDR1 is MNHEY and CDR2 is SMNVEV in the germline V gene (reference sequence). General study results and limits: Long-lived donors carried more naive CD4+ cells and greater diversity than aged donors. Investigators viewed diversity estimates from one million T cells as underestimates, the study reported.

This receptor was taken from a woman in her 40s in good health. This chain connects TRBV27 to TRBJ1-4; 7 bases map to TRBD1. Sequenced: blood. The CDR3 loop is CASSFLSPGQLNEKLFF. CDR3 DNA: TGTGCCAGCAGTTTTCTTTCACCGGGACAGCTTAATGAAAAACTGTTTTTT.